These 29 T cell receptor beta chains share one sample of origin, sequenced in a study of human T cells and chemical hapten exposure. TCRdb fed the RACE reads into MiXCR, producing one record per CDR3 protein. The table lists 350,000 to 400,000 distinct CDR3 sequences, nearly 6.5% of them singletons. As for time point: patch test 2, 6 weeks after DPC sensitization. Noted treatment: therapeutic diphenylcyclopropenone sensitization with weekly scalp DPC. The input for sequencing was whole blood, taken in connection with sensitization to the hapten diphenylcyclopropenone (DPC). The receptors stem from a woman under 30 with alopecia areata. Some clones in this sample may be carry-over from other donors' samples.

This clonotype was counted only a few times. The rearrangement links TRBV3-1 to TRBJ2-1; maybe TRBD1 (5 bases). CDR1 is LGHDT, CDR2 YNNKEL, per germline (reference sequence). The CDR3 extends over 12 amino acids. The V gene lost 4 bases and the J gene lost 6 bases, with 7 bases spanning the gap. CDR3 region: CASSLTVNEQFF. CDR3 bases: TGTGCCAGCAGCCTGACAGTCAATGAGCAGTTCTTC.

The chain uses TRBV7-2 and TRBJ2-5; D ambiguous. Germline loops: CDR1 SGHTA, CDR2 FQGNSA. V was shortened by 1 base and J by 0 bases, with 6 bases between the two germline ends. The CDR3 totals 14 residues. CDR3 sequence: CASSLDPYQETQYF. CDR3 nucleotides: TGTGCCAGCAGCTTAGACCCGTACCAAGAGACCCAGTACTTC.

This clonotype was detected only a few times. This chain links TRBV20-1 with TRBJ1-1, with 9 bases lining up with TRBD1. The CDR3 is made up of 13 amino acids. Losses at the gene ends were 6 bases for V and 4 bases for J; bases not matched to a gene: 6. CDR1 is DFQATT, CDR2 SNEGSKA, per germline (reference sequence). CDR3 sequence (DNA): TGCAGTGCCACCGACAGGGGGTCCACTGAAGCTTTCTTT. Protein: CSATDRGSTEAFF.

The chain carries TRBV5-1 and TRBJ2-3, with 7 bases lining up with TRBD2. The CDR3 loop spans 15 amino acids. Germline values: CDR1 SGHRS, CDR2 YFSETQ. Unmatched junction bases numbered 5, after V lost 2 bases and J lost 2 bases. DNA of the CDR3: TGCGCCAGCAGCTTCCGCGGGGGAGCCACAGATACGCAGTATTTT. It specifies CASSFRGGATDTQYF.

CDR3 in amino acids: CSVGTGSEKLFF. Here the CDR3 DNA reads TGCAGTGTTGGGACAGGGAGCGAAAAACTGTTTTTT. J is TRBJ1-4 and V is TRBV20-1; TRBD1 agrees at 9 bases. Germline loops: CDR1 DFQATT, CDR2 SNEGSKA (reference sequence). The CDR3 length is 12 residues. With 7 bases clipped from V and 8 bases from J, the junction kept 5 bases outside the gene matches.

Many counts were recorded for this clonotype. The J gene is TRBJ2-3, the V gene TRBV7-9; a possible D gene is TRBD2 (5 bases). The CDR3 consists of 20 residues. V shed 6 bases and J shed 2 bases, with 30 bases lying between them. Germline assignment: CDR1 SEHNR and CDR2 FQNEAQ (reference sequence). The CDR3: CASRGVGVRRFSLDTDTQYF. CDR3 coding DNA: TGTGCCAGCAGGGGAGTCGGAGTCAGAAGATTCTCGCTTGACACAGATACGCAGTATTTT.

This CDR3 is CASIKGGSNQPQHF. Written as DNA, the CDR3 is TGTGCCAGCATTAAGGGAGGGAGCAATCAGCCCCAGCATTTT. The genes are TRBV6-2 or TRBV6-3 and TRBJ1-5, with no clear D. Germline V gene sequence: CDR1 MNHEY, CDR2 SVGEGT. Deletions cut 7 bases from V and 1 base from J, with 11 bases between. This CDR3 has 14 amino acids.

The rearrangement joins TRBV13 to TRBJ2-3; the D is unclear. The V gene lost 0 bases and the J gene lost 5 bases, with 9 bases spanning the gap. The CDR3 length is 14 residues. Germline V CDR1 and CDR2: PRHDT, FYEKMQ (reference sequence). The CDR3 region has the DNA TGTGCCAGCAGCTTAGGAGTGCGAGTAGATACGCAGTATTTT. Protein sequence: CASSLGVRVDTQYF.

This clonotype was counted at least ten times. The chain links TRBV27 to TRBJ2-2; D not certain. The CDR3 has 14 residues. Trimming cost V 6 bases and J 4 bases, with 12 bases left between them. Germline V gene data show CDR1 as MNHEY and CDR2 as SMNVEV (reference sequence). In nucleotides, the CDR3 is TGTGCCAGCAGCCTGCGAAGGACCACCGGGGAGCTGTTTTTT. The encoded protein is CASSLRRTTGELFF.

The CDR3 DNA sequence: TGTGCCAGCAGCCAAGGAGGAGGGACAGGGCGCATCGGGGAGCTGTTTTTT. The encoded protein is CASSQGGGTGRIGELFF. The chain employs TRBV3-1 and TRBJ2-2; 9 bases map to TRBD1. CDR1 and CDR2 from the germline V gene are LGHDT and YNNKEL (reference sequence). This CDR3 spans 17 amino acids. Germline trimming cut 1 base from V and 7 bases from J; bases unmatched to any gene: 10.

This clonotype occurred a few times. This rearrangement joins TRBV20-1 to TRBJ1-1; D gene ambiguous. The length of the CDR3 is 11 residues. V lost 5 bases, J lost 1 base, and 5 bases lay in between. Looked up from germline, CDR1 is DFQATT and CDR2 is SNEGSKA (reference sequence). The CDR3 DNA reads TGCAGTGCTTGGAAGAACACTGAAGCTTTCTTT. Its translation is CSAWKNTEAFF.

This clonotype was seen at least ten times. This chain joins TRBV6-1 and TRBJ1-2; D gene unclear. This CDR3 is 13 amino acids long. Trimming took off 6 bases at V and 5 bases at J, with 13 bases between the two ends. Germline values: CDR1 MNHNS, CDR2 SASEGT. The CDR3 sequence: CASRTRSPYGYTF. In DNA form, the CDR3 reads TGTGCCAGCAGGACTAGGAGCCCTTATGGCTACACCTTC.

The V gene is TRBV20-1, the J gene TRBJ1-6; 7 positions match TRBD1. CDR1 is DFQATT and CDR2 is SNEGSKA in the germline V gene (reference sequence). The CDR3 has 14 residues. Losses at the gene ends were 5 bases for V and 3 bases for J; bases not matched to a gene: 4. The CDR3 DNA is TGCAGTGCTTCAGGGGGGTTCTATAATTCACCCCTCCACTTT. Translated, it gives CSASGGFYNSPLHF.

This chain links TRBV6-2 or TRBV6-3 with TRBJ1-4, with TRBD1 matching over 7 bases. The V and J ends lost 4 bases and 8 bases, in that order; junction bases with no gene match: 4. CDR1 and CDR2 from the germline V gene are MNHEY and SVGEGT. The CDR3 runs to 13 residues. The chain's CDR3 is CASSSGQEEKLFF. The CDR3 DNA is TGTGCCAGCAGTTCCGGACAGGAAGAAAAACTGTTTTTT.

This clonotype was seen only a few times. The gene calls are TRBV5-4 and TRBJ2-5, with D perhaps matching TRBD2 (6 bases). CDR3 length: 15 amino acids. Germline assignment: CDR1 SGHNT and CDR2 YYREEE (reference sequence). The germline V and J ends were trimmed by 4 bases and 4 bases, with 17 bases remaining between them. DNA for the CDR3: TGTGCCAGCAGCGGAGGAGGGCAGGCGCTAGAGACCCAGTACTTC. This sequence encodes CASSGGGQALETQYF.

The V call is TRBV9, the J call TRBJ1-1; D is perhaps TRBD1 (5 bases). Trimming left V 2 bases short and J 11 bases short, with 22 bases between. Germline V gene lookup returns CDR1 SGDLS and CDR2 YYNGEE. The CDR3 has 15 residues. As DNA, the CDR3 is TGTGCCAGCAGCGTGGGGCGGGACCGCCATGCACGTGCTTTCTTT. It is translated as CASSVGRDRHARAFF.

This clonotype came up a few times. The chain employs TRBV28 and TRBJ2-1, with D possibly matching TRBD2 (7 bases). Germline values: CDR1 MDHEN, CDR2 SYDVKM. This CDR3 is built from 11 residues. Trimming removed 8 bases from V and 9 bases from J, with 11 bases in between. This chain's CDR3 is CASEGGGEQFF. CDR3 in DNA: TGTGCCAGCGAGGGAGGGGGTGAGCAGTTCTTC. The whole variable domain, remainder taken from reference TRBV28 and TRBJ2-1, is DVKVTQSSRYLVKRTGEKVFLECVQDMDHENMFWYRQDPGLGLRLIYFSYDVKMKEKGDIPEGYSVSREKKERFSLILESASTNQTSMYLCASEGGGEQFFGPGTRLTVL.

This clonotype was found a few times. V usage is TRBV5-1 and J usage is TRBJ2-5, with 7 bases aligning to TRBD1. CDR3 length: 14 residues. In germline, CDR1 is SGHRS, CDR2 YFSETQ. V lost 5 bases to trimming and J lost 0 bases; unmatched junction nucleotides: 4. Here the CDR3 reads CASSRDSHQETQYF. The CDR3 region has the DNA TGCGCCAGCAGTCGGGACAGCCACCAAGAGACCCAGTACTTC.

The chain couples TRBV7-8 to TRBJ1-5; 8 nucleotides match TRBD1. This CDR3 contains 14 residues. CDR1 and CDR2 (germline): SGHVS, FQNEAQ. J lost 9 bases, V lost 1 base, and 5 bases had no gene match. The DNA for the CDR3 is TGTGCCAGCAGCTTAGACCAGGGGGCGAGGCCCCAGCATTTT. Amino acids: CASSLDQGARPQHF.

The chain carries TRBV2 and TRBJ2-5; 9 bases line up with TRBD2. With V trimmed by 6 bases and J by 2 bases, 22 bases remained unmatched. Germline V gene lookup returns CDR1 SNHLY and CDR2 FYNNEI. This CDR3 has 20 amino acids. The CDR3 DNA follows: TGTGCCAGCAGCGGAAGCCCCCCCCCCAGCGGGGGGTGGGGGCAAGAGACCCAGTACTTC. It codes for CASSGSPPPSGGWGQETQYF.

The chain joins TRBV15 to TRBJ1-6; no firm D call. The CDR3 contains 14 residues. The germline V gene has CDR1 LNHNV and CDR2 YYDKDF (reference sequence). V was shortened by 0 bases and J by 8 bases, with 8 bases between the two germline ends. In DNA form, the CDR3 reads TGTGCCACCAGCAGAGATTCCGAGGATTCACCCCTCCACTTT. This gives the protein CATSRDSEDSPLHF.

This clonotype was detected many times. The chain joins TRBV27 to TRBJ2-3, with D possibly matching TRBD2 (6 bases). Looked up from germline, CDR1 is MNHEY and CDR2 is SMNVEV (reference sequence). The germline V and J ends were trimmed by 4 bases and 0 bases, with 20 bases remaining between them. The CDR3 length is 18 residues. The CDR3 is CASSSPLSQGLSTDTQYF. CDR3 DNA sequence: TGTGCCAGCAGTTCTCCTTTAAGTCAGGGACTTAGCACAGATACGCAGTATTTT.

The rearrangement joins TRBV5-1 to TRBJ2-5; TRBD2 matches at 8 bases. J was trimmed by 5 bases and V by 2 bases; bases with no gene match: 8. From germline, CDR1 is SGHRS and CDR2 YFSETQ. This CDR3 spans 15 amino acids. The CDR3 sequence: CASSLGLADGETQYF. The CDR3 nucleotides read TGCGCCAGCAGCTTAGGACTAGCCGACGGGGAGACCCAGTACTTC.

This clonotype was seen at least ten times. The rearrangement links TRBV11-1 to TRBJ2-3, with TRBD1 matching over 7 bases. CDR1 is SGHAT, CDR2 FQDESV, per germline (reference sequence). Trimming at V came to 2 bases and at J to 2 bases, leaving 4 bases not matched to a gene. The CDR3 consists of 15 residues. CDR3: CASSLRQGATDTQYF. The CDR3 DNA reads TGTGCCAGCAGCTTACGACAGGGAGCCACAGATACGCAGTATTTT.

This chain uses TRBV7-9 with TRBJ2-1, with D perhaps TRBD2 (5 bases). The V gene lost 6 bases and the J gene lost 5 bases, with 17 bases spanning the gap. This CDR3 comprises 15 residues. Germline CDR1 and CDR2: SEHNR and FQNEAQ (reference sequence). CDR3 sequence: CASRPVLDPDNEQFF. The CDR3 DNA sequence: TGTGCCAGCAGACCGGTACTAGACCCTGACAATGAGCAGTTCTTC.

This chain links TRBV6-6 with TRBJ2-7, with TRBD2 matching 9 bases. The germline gives CDR1 MNHNY, CDR2 SVGAGI (reference sequence). V shed 3 bases and J 0 bases; nucleotides not matched to a gene: 9. The CDR3 runs 17 residues. CDR3 in DNA: TGTGCCAGCAGTTATCCTCTGACTAGCGGAACCTCCTACGAGCAGTACTTC. Residues: CASSYPLTSGTSYEQYF.

This clonotype was seen only a few times. This sequence joins TRBV6-5 and TRBJ1-2, with 9 positions matching TRBD1. This CDR3 has 14 residues. Per germline, CDR1 MNHEY and CDR2 SVGAGI. V dropped 6 bases and J dropped 4; count of bases not matched to a gene: 6. CDR3 sequence reads: CASRETGGGYGYTF. DNA for the CDR3: TGTGCCAGCAGAGAAACAGGGGGCGGCTATGGCTACACCTTC.

The V call is TRBV3-1, the J call TRBJ2-2; either TRBD1 or TRBD2 may supply D (5 bases each). Germline-derived CDR1 and CDR2 are LGHDT and YNNKEL (reference sequence). The V end was cut by 2 bases, the J end by 9 bases, with 13 bases between. The CDR3 runs to 14 residues. The CDR3 DNA follows: TGTGCCAGCAGCCAATTTGGGGACCCCTGGGAGCTGTTTTTT. Residues: CASSQFGDPWELFF.

This clonotype was picked up many times. The rearrangement links TRBV7-2 to TRBJ1-1, with D possibly matching TRBD1 (6 bases). Germline loops: CDR1 SGHTA, CDR2 FQGNSA. This CDR3 is built from 12 residues. The V end lost 5 bases, the J end lost 6 bases, and 10 bases lay between the germline ends. The CDR3 loop is CASSGQFPEAFF. CDR3 DNA: TGTGCCAGCAGCGGACAGTTTCCTGAAGCTTTCTTT.